This T cell receptor (beta chain) is drawn from a study of blood T cells in healthy people across ages. Whole-study results and caveats: With age, beta diversity per million T cells declined roughly linearly, significantly by over 35.

Only one count was recorded for this clonotype. The antigen is not known. Germline values: CDR1 PRHDT, CDR2 FYEKMQ (reference sequence). The J segment lost 9 bases and the V segment lost 1 base, leaving 8 bases of the junction unmatched. CDR3 length equals 17 residues. The use of a sample-barcoded 5' primer and a J-beta primer mix characterized a second PCR of roughly 6 to 11 cycles. The authors tagged each cDNA molecule using a template-switch adaptor with 12 random nucleotides. TCRdb ran MiXCR on the 5' RACE reads and lists one entry per CDR3 protein. Of roughly 1.4 million distinct CDR3 sequences listed, 59% were seen once; the top ten hold 5% to 7%.

The TCR was taken from a man between 18 and 35 years old in good health. The chain has TRBV13 and TRBJ2-1; 14 bases map to TRBD2. Input material: blood. CDR3 DNA sequence: TGTGCCAGCAGCTTAGCAGGCGGGACTAGCGGGAGTAGTGAGCAGTTCTTC. It translates to CASSLAGGTSGSSEQFF. Together with reference TRBV13 and TRBJ2-1, the CDR3 gives the full variable domain: AAGVIQSPRHLIKEKRETATLKCYPIPRHDTVYWYQQGPGQDPQFLISFYEKMQSDKGSIPDRFSAQQFSDYHSELNMSSLELGDSALYFCASSLAGGTSGSSEQFFGPGTRLTVL.